These 7 T cell receptor beta chains share one sample of origin, sequenced in a study of identical twins. One entry per CDR3 protein, called by TCRdb with MiXCR from the 5' RACE reads. The table shows 450,000 to 600,000 distinct CDR3 sequences, with approximately 20% occurring only once. This same sample was also part of a study on yellow fever vaccine responses in identical twins.

Material: CD4+ T cells sorted from blood. The receptors derive from a woman aged 18-29 years in good health.

This clonotype was counted only a few times. The chain joins TRBV12-3 or TRBV12-4 to TRBJ2-1; no clear D. This CDR3 contains 14 residues. V was pared by 7 bases and J by 3 bases, with 13 bases between. The CDR3 loop reads CASKTQRDYNEQFF. Here the CDR3 DNA reads TGTGCCAGCAAAACCCAAAGGGACTACAATGAGCAGTTCTTC.

The V call is TRBV20-1, the J call TRBJ1-5, with D perhaps matching TRBD1 (6 bases). Germline assignment: CDR1 DFQATT and CDR2 SNEGSKA (reference sequence). Trimming took 0 bases from V and 0 from J, leaving 12 bases between them. This CDR3 comprises 16 residues. The CDR3 nucleotides read TGCAGTGCTAGAGATCTTGCAGGGGATAGCAATCAGCCCCAGCATTTT. It translates to CSARDLAGDSNQPQHF.

V gene TRBV20-1 combines with J gene TRBJ1-1; perhaps TRBD1 as D (5 bases). The V end was cut by 3 bases, the J end by 1 base, with 15 bases between. CDR3 length: 15 residues. Germline assignment: CDR1 DFQATT and CDR2 SNEGSKA (reference sequence). CDR3 bases: TGCAGTGCTAGGTGGCGGGACCTTCCGAACACTGAAGCTTTCTTT. As protein: CSARWRDLPNTEAFF.

The CDR3 loop is CASSATGTKYGYTF. The CDR3 nucleotides are TGTGCCAGCAGCGCCACCGGGACAAAGTATGGCTACACCTTC. The chain couples TRBV27 to TRBJ1-2; weak D call: TRBD1 (6 bases). This CDR3 spans 14 amino acids. Trimming shortened V by 6 bases and J by 5 bases, and 16 bases separated the two germline ends. Germline loops: CDR1 MNHEY, CDR2 SMNVEV (reference sequence).

The table lists this clonotype with a few counts. The rearrangement joins TRBV10-3 to TRBJ2-1, with 11 bases identical to TRBD2. Germline CDR1 is ENHRY and CDR2 is SYGVKD. Trimming at V came to 4 bases and at J to 6 bases, leaving 5 bases not matched to a gene. This CDR3 has 15 residues. This chain's CDR3 is CAISAPGTSGNEQFF. The CDR3 DNA follows: TGTGCCATCAGTGCCCCCGGGACTAGCGGCAATGAGCAGTTCTTC.

V gene TRBV5-1 combines with J gene TRBJ1-1; D is uncertain. CDR3 length: 13 residues. Germline values: CDR1 SGHRS, CDR2 YFSETQ. Trimming took off 1 base at V and 5 bases at J, with 9 bases between the two ends. For the CDR3, the DNA is TGCGCCAGCAGCTTGAGGGCGGGGACTGAAGCTTTCTTT. As protein: CASSLRAGTEAFF.

The sample holds a few counts of this clonotype. The rearrangement uses TRBV3-1 and TRBJ2-5, with 14 bases matching TRBD2. V was pared by 3 bases and J by 5 bases, with 5 bases of the junction left unmatched. The CDR3 spans 16 residues. The germline CDR1 and CDR2 sequences are LGHDT and YNNKEL (reference sequence). CDR3 residues: CASSQGLAGAEETQYF. The CDR3 DNA follows: TGTGCCAGCAGCCAGGGACTAGCGGGAGCGGAGGAGACCCAGTACTTC.